The rows below give T cell receptor beta chains drawn from one sample of a study of spatial heterogeneity in lung cancer. MiXCR, run by TCRdb on the 5' RACE reads, gives a single entry per CDR3 protein. The repertoire has around 20,000 distinct CDR3 sequences, about 7.5% of them found once; the top ten carry roughly 20%. The sequenced sample was lung tumor tissue, obtained at surgery. The origin of the receptors is a male donor with early-stage non-small cell lung cancer. Each CDR3 is given with its conserved first and last residue. The D gene is left open where the match is weak. A row's size may be missing; if present it is once, few, many or a size class.

clone size	D gene	V gene	J gene	CDR3 DNA	CDR3 protein
few	NA	TRBV7-8	TRBJ2-1	TGTGCCAGCAGCCGGAGGGGTGATGAGCAGTTCTTC	CASSRRGDEQFF
NA	TRBD2	TRBV7-9	TRBJ2-5	TGTGCCAGCAGCGTAAGGGGACTAGCACCAGAGACCCAGTACTTC	CASSVRGLAPETQYF
NA	NA	TRBV20-1	TRBJ2-3	TGCAGTGCTGCCCCCTCGGGCACAGATACGCAGTATTTT	CSAAPSGTDTQYF
few	NA	TRBV3-1	TRBJ2-7	TGTGCCAGCAGCCCTACAGGGAGCATCTACGAGCAGTACTTC	CASSPTGSIYEQYF
many	NA	TRBV20-1	TRBJ1-3	TGCAGTGCTAGGTACGGGAAAACCTCTGGAAACACCATATATTTT	CSARYGKTSGNTIYF
few	NA	TRBV6-5	TRBJ2-3	TGTGCCAGCAGTTACTCATTCATAGGAGGGCGCGGAGATACGCAGTATTTT	CASSYSFIGGRGDTQYF
NA	TRBD1	TRBV20-1	TRBJ1-5	TGCAGTGCTAGGGAACCGACAGGGGGCTTTCAGCCCCAGCATTTT	CSAREPTGGFQPQHF
few	NA	TRBV20-1	TRBJ2-7	TGCAGTGCTAGAACAATCGGGGGCGCTTGGCTCGAGCAGTACTTC	CSARTIGGAWLEQYF
NA	NA	TRBV30	TRBJ2-7	TGTGCCTTCACTCGGGAAAACTCCTACGAGCAGTACTTC	CAFTRENSYEQYF
many	NA	TRBV12-3/TRBV12-4	TRBJ2-5	TGTGCCAGCAGTTTATTGGGGGAGACCCAGTACTTC	CASSLLGETQYF
many	NA	TRBV20-1	TRBJ1-5	TGCAGTGCTAGCTTAGGGTTTAGCAATCAGCCCCAGCATTTT	CSASLGFSNQPQHF
many	NA	TRBV7-9	TRBJ1-5	TGTGCCAGCAGCTTAAATACAGACAATCAGCCCCAGCATTTT	CASSLNTDNQPQHF
many	TRBD1	TRBV14	TRBJ2-1	TGTGCCAGCAGTCCGGGACAGCTAGAGCAGTTCTTC	CASSPGQLEQFF
medium-sized	TRBD2	TRBV20-1	TRBJ2-5	TGCAGTGCTCCCTTAGCGGGGCACCCCCAAGAGACCCAGTACTTC	CSAPLAGHPQETQYF
many	TRBD1	TRBV18	TRBJ2-7	TGTGCCAGCTCACCTGGACAGGGGAACTCCTACGAGCAGTACTTC	CASSPGQGNSYEQYF
many	TRBD1	TRBV27	TRBJ1-6	TGTGCCAGCAGCTGGGGTACAGGGGGATCACCCCTCCACTTT	CASSWGTGGSPLHF
NA	TRBD1	TRBV28	TRBJ2-7	TGTGCCAGCTTTGAAGGACAGGTTGGGGCGGAGCAGTACTTC	CASFEGQVGAEQYF